The 18 T cell receptor beta chains below were found in one sample sequenced in a study of human thymus T cells. In corrective heart surgery, resections were taken, and these provided the thymus tissue. TCRdb's table, derived via immunoSEQ multiplex PCR, lists solely in-frame clones and lacks some. The sample lists tens of thousands of clones, 95% seen once, with 0.034% in the top ten. The sample was thymus tissue. The source is a girl in the first two years of life with a congenital heart defect but otherwise immunologically healthy.

CDR3 sequence (DNA): TGTGCCAGCAGCCCATTTCGGGACAGACGCTACGAGCAGTACTTC. Translating it yields CASSPFRDRRYEQYF. The chain uses TRBV14 and TRBJ2-7; 7 positions match TRBD1. The CDR3 is made up of 15 amino acids. Germline lookup yields CDR1 SGHDN and CDR2 FVKESK. V gave up 4 bases and J gave up 3 bases; unmatched junction bases: 9.

This chain connects TRBV6-5 to TRBJ1-1, with 9 bases lining up with TRBD1. The V and J ends lost 6 bases and 7 bases, in that order; junction bases with no gene match: 6. Germline V gene sequence: CDR1 MNHEY, CDR2 SVGAGI. The CDR3 spans 13 residues. CDR3 DNA: TGTGCCAGCAGGTCACAGGGGGCTGGTGAAGCTTTCTTT. Its protein product is CASRSQGAGEAFF.

The CDR3 DNA is TGTGCCAGCAGCTTAATAGGTTATCTGGCCGGGCAGGGGTACGAGCAGTACTTC. This codes for CASSLIGYLAGQGYEQYF. V and J are TRBV7-2 and TRBJ2-7; a possible D gene is TRBD1 (6 bases). CDR1 SGHTA and CDR2 FQGNSA come from the germline V gene. The CDR3 sequence is 18 residues long. Trimming removed 2 bases at V and 4 bases at J, with 24 bases between.

To note about this clone: One end of the junction is discordant with germline, which a read error may explain. This chain links TRBV7-7 with TRBJ2-5, with D tentatively TRBD1 (6 bases). CDR1 SSHAT and CDR2 FNYEAQ come from the germline V gene (reference sequence). CDR3 size: 15 residues. This chain's CDR3 is CASSPRTVSQETQYF. CDR3 nucleotides: TGTGCTAGCAGCCCCAGGACAGTTTCTCAAGAGACCCAGTACTTC.

This clone is a singleton in its sample. The chain uses TRBV5-1 and TRBJ2-7; 8 positions agree with TRBD1. Germline loops: CDR1 SGHRS, CDR2 YFSETQ. J gave up 0 bases and V 4 bases, and 6 bases lay outside the gene matches. This CDR3 is 15 amino acids long. CDR3 in DNA: TGCGCCAGCAGCCCGGGACAGGTCAACTCCTACGAGCAGTACTTC. Translating it yields CASSPGQVNSYEQYF. The full variable domain, rest sourced from reference TRBV5-1 and TRBJ2-7, is KAGVTQTPRYLIKTRGQQVTLSCSPISGHRSVSWYQQTPGQGLQFLFEYFSETQRNKGNFPGRFSGRQFSNSRSEMNVSTLELGDSALYLCASSPGQVNSYEQYFGPGTRLTVT.

The chain links TRBV28 to TRBJ2-1; possibly TRBD2 for D (5 bases). Germline loops: CDR1 MDHEN, CDR2 SYDVKM. V shed 3 bases and J shed 12 bases, with 18 bases lying between them. This CDR3 is 14 amino acids long. Here the CDR3 reads CASSLRARLVPQFF. CDR3 DNA: TGTGCCAGCAGTTTGCGGGCGAGGTTGGTGCCGCAGTTCTTC.

V gene TRBV19 combines with J gene TRBJ2-6, with a tentative D call TRBD1 (5 bases). The CDR3 runs to 15 residues. Germline values: CDR1 LNHDA, CDR2 SQIVND (reference sequence). V was pared by 9 bases and J by 2 bases, with 14 bases between. The CDR3 loop is CARPEGRAGANVLTF. The CDR3 DNA sequence: TGTGCCAGACCCGAAGGCAGGGCTGGGGCCAACGTCCTGACTTTC.

The CDR3 nucleotides are TGCGCCAGCAGCCGACCGAAAGGGACAGAGGGCCCCCAAGAGACCCAGTACTTC. Its translation: CASSRPKGTEGPQETQYF. This chain uses TRBV4-1 with TRBJ2-5; 7 bases agree with TRBD1. The CDR3 is made up of 18 amino acids. The germline V gene has CDR1 MGHRA and CDR2 YSYEKL. V lost 4 bases to trimming and J lost 1 base; unmatched junction nucleotides: 15.

The count of this clone is one. The chain combines TRBV7-2 with TRBJ2-3; 16 positions match TRBD2. The CDR3 spans 19 residues. Trimming removed 4 bases from V and 1 base from J; junction bases left unmatched: 8. Germline-derived CDR1 and CDR2 are SGHTA and FQGNSA. The CDR3 nucleotides read TGTGCCAGCAGCTCCCTGGGACTAGCGGGAGGGCCCCGCACAGATACGCAGTATTTT. It translates to CASSSLGLAGGPRTDTQYF. Looking up the rest from reference TRBV7-2 and TRBJ2-3 gives the full variable domain: GAGVSQSPSNKVTEKGKDVELRCDPISGHTALYWYRQSLGQGLEFLIYFQGNSAPDKSGLPSDRFSAERTGGSVSTLTIQRTQQEDSAVYLCASSSLGLAGGPRTDTQYFGPGTRLTVL.

The chain joins TRBV6-6 to TRBJ2-6, with TRBD2 as a possible D gene (5 bases). Germline values: CDR1 MNHNY, CDR2 SVGAGI (reference sequence). V lost 6 bases and J 2 bases, leaving 14 bases between the germline ends. The CDR3 is made up of 16 amino acids. CDR3 amino acids: CASSPAAGAGANVLTF. DNA of the CDR3: TGTGCCAGCAGCCCCGCCGCCGGGGCTGGGGCCAACGTCCTGACTTTC.

The genes are TRBV27 and TRBJ1-1; TRBD1 matches at 9 bases. CDR1 is MNHEY and CDR2 is SMNVEV in the germline V gene (reference sequence). With 6 bases clipped from V and 0 bases from J, the junction kept 11 bases outside the gene matches. The CDR3 runs 17 residues. CDR3 loop: CASSPTGGGHMNTEAFF. The CDR3 region has the DNA TGTGCCAGCAGCCCTACAGGGGGCGGGCACATGAACACTGAAGCTTTCTTT.

The V and J genes are TRBV29-1 and TRBJ1-2; D gene uncertain. This CDR3 contains 13 residues. Trimming removed 6 bases from V and 4 bases from J, with 15 bases in between. Germline V gene data show CDR1 as SQVTM and CDR2 as ANQGSEA. In DNA, the CDR3 is TGCAGCGTCACCCCCCCGGCCTTCTATGGCTACACCTTC. This gives the protein CSVTPPAFYGYTF.

The chain links TRBV7-9 to TRBJ2-1; D possibly corresponds to TRBD2 (5 bases). Trimming shortened V by 6 bases and J by 8 bases, and 14 bases separated the two germline ends. This CDR3 has 13 residues. CDR1 and CDR2 from the germline V gene are SEHNR and FQNEAQ (reference sequence). The CDR3 coding sequence is TGTGCCAGCAGACCCGACCGGGGAGATGAGCAGTTCTTC. It yields the protein CASRPDRGDEQFF.

The chain recombines TRBV2 with TRBJ1-1; 7 nucleotides match TRBD1. The CDR3 has 12 residues. The germline CDR1 and CDR2 sequences are SNHLY and FYNNEI. Trimming at V came to 11 bases and at J to 0 bases, leaving 3 bases not matched to a gene. CDR3 DNA: TGTGCCGACACAGGGGTGAACACTGAAGCTTTCTTT. It is translated as CADTGVNTEAFF.

The chain carries TRBV4-2 and TRBJ1-2; D might be TRBD1 (6 bases). CDR1 is LGHNA, CDR2 YNFKEQ, per germline. The CDR3 contains 20 residues. Trimming removed 0 bases at V and 2 bases at J, with 25 bases between. CDR3 nucleotide sequence: TGTGCCAGCAGCCAAGACGTAGTGGAACAGGGTCTAGAACGGAACTATGGCTACACCTTC. It encodes CASSQDVVEQGLERNYGYTF.

The chain has TRBV7-9 and TRBJ1-2; D remains unclear. Germline V gene data show CDR1 as SEHNR and CDR2 as FQNEAQ (reference sequence). This CDR3 comprises 15 residues. Trimming took off 3 bases at V and 4 bases at J, with 15 bases between the two ends. CDR3 loop: CASSLGSFDLYGYTF. In DNA form, the CDR3 reads TGTGCCAGCAGCTTGGGCAGCTTCGACCTCTATGGCTACACCTTC.

The chain carries TRBV6-5 and TRBJ1-4, with D hard to call. The germline CDR1 and CDR2 sequences are MNHEY and SVGAGI. The CDR3 contains 13 residues. V gave up 5 bases and J gave up 7 bases, with 11 bases separating them. CDR3 sequence reads: CASSRRGGEKLFF. The DNA for the CDR3 is TGTGCCAGCAGTCGTAGAGGAGGTGAAAAACTGTTTTTT.

This clone was recorded a few times. The chain uses TRBV18 and TRBJ2-7, with 7 nucleotides matching TRBD1. V lost 3 bases and J lost 0; bases outside the gene matches: 2. The CDR3 is 14 residues long. Germline loops: CDR1 KGHSH, CDR2 LQKENI. CDR3 in amino acids: CASSPGQSSYEQYF. Here the CDR3 DNA reads TGTGCCAGCTCACCGGGACAGTCCTCCTACGAGCAGTACTTC.